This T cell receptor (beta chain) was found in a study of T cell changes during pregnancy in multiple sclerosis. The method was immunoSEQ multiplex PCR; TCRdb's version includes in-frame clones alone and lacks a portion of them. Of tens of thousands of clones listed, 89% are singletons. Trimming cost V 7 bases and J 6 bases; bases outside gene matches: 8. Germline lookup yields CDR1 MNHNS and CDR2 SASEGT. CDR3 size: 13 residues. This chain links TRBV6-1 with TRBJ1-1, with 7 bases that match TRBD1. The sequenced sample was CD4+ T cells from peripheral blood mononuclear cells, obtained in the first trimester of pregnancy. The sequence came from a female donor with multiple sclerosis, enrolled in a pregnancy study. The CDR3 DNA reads TGTGCCAGCATCCCAGGGGGGATAGCTGAAGCTTTCTTT. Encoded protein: CASIPGGIAEAFF.